This T cell receptor beta chain was recorded in a study of T cell responses to AZD1222 COVID-19 vaccine (TCRdb year 2021). With regard to the full study: TCR sequencing covered over 230 trial participants: about 210 given two doses of AZD1222 and 26 given two doses of MenACWY control vaccine. Enrollment into the trials was organized by age into subgroups of 18-55, 56-69 and 70-plus years, and those subgroups contained roughly 150, 30 and 60 TCR-sequenced participants, respectively. The paper as a whole reports these results and caveats: Conclusions about previously exposed vaccinees are limited, since just 5 to 7 AZD1222 recipients were seropositive for SARS-CoV-2 at baseline. In the small 56-69-year group, the increase in depth fell short of significance, most likely because of low power. Because no day 14 peak-response samples were available, the repertoires could be characterized only after the peak T cell response. Vaccine-associated CD4 TCRs spanned the whole spike protein, with dominant responses in regions 160-218 and 743-854. After two AZD1222 doses, spike-specific TCR breadth and depth were significantly higher than at day 0 and than in MenACWY recipients. Reportedly, close to half of the unique spike-specific TCRs recognized epitopes lying outside the regions that are mutated in the B.1.351 and B.1.1.7 variants. Participants were mostly white British, with more females than males. The authors suggested clonal diversity may have been underestimated.

The CDR3 regions of human TCRbeta chains were analyzed by immunosequencing. Per the original workflow: TCRs in the repertoires were matched against a reference library of SARS-CoV-2-specific TCRs that had been generated with the MIRA antigen-specificity platform. Breadth meant the fraction of unique TCRs that were SARS-CoV-2-associated, whereas depth meant the fraction of total T cells that were SARS-CoV-2-associated. Using the MIRA data, each spike-specific TCR was mapped to the spike region that the TCR reacts to and placed in a CD4 or CD8 class. Log10-transformed breadth and depth values were compared by one-way ANOVA with Sidak's multiple comparisons tests. TCRdb retrieved this table from immuneACCESS and kept in-frame rearrangements only. Not all clones are present; in checked studies, unresolved V genes account for under half, and no reason is known for the remainder. V, J and clone size were drawn from that table, and D and trimming were deduced from the DNA. Counted in this sample were fewer than 100,000 clones; about 88% of them appeared once. 12% to 15% of the sample rests with the top ten.

Turning to this clone: The specificity of this receptor is unknown. Base-call qualities are not available, and no considerably larger clone is one nucleotide away.

Explained via the paper, the time point label denotes: about 28 days (+/-7) after the second vaccine dose. Because spike-specific TCR depth and breadth did not differ between the two schedules, AZD1222 recipients who got a second dose at roughly 4 weeks were pooled with those who got a second dose at roughly 12 weeks. Vaccinee samples were obtained from the UK trials COV001 and COV002, which included a single-blind randomized controlled phase 2/3 trial of AZD1222 (ChAdOx1 nCoV-19) in healthy adults. Trial participant PBMC samples were collected at day 0 and day 28 after the second dose for TCRbeta chain sequencing. Based on the germline V gene (reference sequence), the CDR1 and CDR2 sequences are LNHDA and SQIVND. CDR3 length: 14 amino acids, cysteine to phenylalanine. This entry keeps only the CDR3 DNA: 42 bases, framed from base 1. V loses 3 bases, J loses 3 bases, and the germline ends lie 11 bases apart.

The starting material was peripheral blood, obtained 28 days after the second AZD1222 dose. The chain couples TRBV19 to TRBJ1-1, with the D gene not confidently named. This TCR was sampled from an adult who received the AZD1222 COVID-19 vaccine. Read as DNA, the sequence is TGTGCCAGTAGTATCGAACACAGATACACTGAAGCTTTCTTT. This yields the protein CASSIEHRYTEAFF.